These T cell receptor beta chains were read from a single sample in a study of blood T cell repertoires in COVID-19. Sequencing used immunoSEQ multiplex PCR; TCRdb keeps in-frame clones, though not all of them. Of approximately 290,000 clones listed, around 89% were seen once; the top ten hold roughly 0.8%. The sequencing sample was made of peripheral blood. The source is a man aged 30 to 45 with acute or convalescent COVID-19. Both conserved end residues are part of each CDR3.

>TRBV7-9|TRBJ1-4
CASSSGQGPNEKLFF
>TRBV5-6|TRBJ2-7
CASSLGTTEQYF
>TRBV6-5|TRBJ2-2
CATTTGRSTGELFF
>TRBV28|TRBJ1-1
CASSRQQNTEAFF
>TRBV4-1|TRBJ1-1
CASSQGSITARGTEAFF
>TRBV9|TRBJ2-7
CASSVAHLAGVYEQYF
>TRBV11-2|TRBJ2-5
CASSLSSGGRETQYF
>TRBV4-1|TRBJ1-2
CASSHFIQGNYGYTF
>TRBV18|TRBJ1-3
CASSRDTGIDTIYF
>TRBV28|TRBJ2-3
CASSRPGQRTSTDTQYF
>TRBV19|TRBJ2-7
CASSISRWTGGYEQYF
>TRBV27|TRBJ2-7
CASSLQGGSYEQYF
>TRBV6-5|TRBJ2-7
CASKAGDISYEQYF
>TRBV19|TRBJ2-3
CASSIEGYTDTQYF